The 30 T cell receptor beta chains below come from one sample, sequenced in a study of T cells after posttransplantation cyclophosphamide. Using immunoSEQ multiplex PCR, the repertoire was profiled, and TCRdb retains in-frame clones only, with some absent. Of roughly 13,000 clones in the sample, around four fifths were seen once. Sequencing was done on a sample of memory CD4+ T cells sorted from PBMCs. All receptors come from a man in his fifties or sixties.

This clone was recorded once. The chain recombines TRBV27 with TRBJ2-6; D is perhaps TRBD1 (6 bases). The V end lost 4 bases, the J end lost 2 bases, and 15 bases lay between the germline ends. This CDR3 has 17 amino acids. Germline V gene data show CDR1 as MNHEY and CDR2 as SMNVEV (reference sequence). The CDR3 region is CASSSGRGKAGANVLTF. The CDR3 bases are TGTGCCAGCAGTTCGGGCAGGGGTAAAGCTGGGGCCAACGTCCTGACTTTC. Complete variable domain (other parts from reference TRBV27 and TRBJ2-6): EAQVTQNPRYLITVTGKKLTVTCSQNMNHEYMSWYRQDPGLGLRQIYYSMNVEVTDKGDVPEGYKVSRKEKRNFPLILESPSPNQTSLYFCASSSGRGKAGANVLTFGAGSRLTVL.

V gene TRBV11-2 combines with J gene TRBJ1-3, with a tentative D call TRBD1 (5 bases). The CDR3 loop spans 16 amino acids. The germline V gene encodes CDR1 SGHAT and CDR2 FQNNGV. The V and J ends lost 5 bases and 0 bases respectively, with 14 bases between them. Here the CDR3 DNA reads TGTGCCAGCAGCCGAATTGACAGAAGCTCTGGAAACACCATATATTTT. It yields the protein CASSRIDRSSGNTIYF.

The chain uses TRBV21-1 and TRBJ2-5; the table's D call of TRBD2 was not tested on the DNA. TRBV21-1 is classified as a pseudogene. The CDR3 loop spans 16 amino acids. Here the CDR3 DNA reads TGTGCCAGCAGCGGCCAGGGACTAGCGGGTCAAGAGACCCAGTACTTC. This codes for CASSGQGLAGQETQYF.

V and J are TRBV2 and TRBJ2-7, with TRBD1 identical over 11 bases. The CDR3 runs 17 residues. The V gene end was trimmed by 5 bases and the J gene end by 7 bases; junction bases not matched to a gene: 16. The germline V gene has CDR1 SNHLY and CDR2 FYNNEI. CDR3 sequence: CASSLNSRDRGGYEQYF. The CDR3 nucleotides read TGTGCCAGCAGTCTAAACTCCCGGGACAGGGGGGGTTATGAGCAGTACTTC.

The chain has TRBV7-6 and TRBJ1-4, with a possible D match to TRBD1 (5 bases). Trimming stripped 5 bases from V and 7 bases from J, with 14 bases between. The germline V gene has CDR1 SGHVS and CDR2 FNYEAQ. The CDR3 spans 14 residues. DNA of the CDR3: TGTGCCAGCAGCCTCCAGGGCAATGGTGAAAAACTGTTTTTT. As protein: CASSLQGNGEKLFF.

This clone has only a few counts. The CDR3 protein is CASSSGKGSDEKLFF. The DNA of the CDR3 is TGTGCCAGCAGTTCCGGGAAAGGGTCCGATGAAAAACTGTTTTTT. V and J are TRBV25-1 and TRBJ1-4; D gene unclear. Germline assignment: CDR1 MGHDK and CDR2 SYGVNS. V lost 5 bases and J 6 bases, leaving 16 bases between the germline ends. The CDR3 has 15 residues.

This clone was seen more than once but under ten times. V and J are TRBV6-1 and TRBJ1-1, with TRBD1 matching over 10 bases. Per the germline V gene, CDR1 is MNHNS and CDR2 is SASEGT. This CDR3 comprises 14 residues. V gave up 5 bases and J gave up 5 bases; unmatched junction bases: 5. CDR3 nucleotide sequence: TGTGCCAGCAGTAGGGACAGGGGATCGACTGAAGCTTTCTTT. Amino acids: CASSRDRGSTEAFF.

The chain employs TRBV11-3 and TRBJ2-1; tentatively, D is TRBD2 (6 bases). V lost 5 bases and J lost 8, with 13 bases in between. The CDR3 is 13 residues long. CDR1 SGHNT and CDR2 YENEEA come from the germline V gene. DNA for the CDR3: TGTGCCAGCAGCCCCCCCTGGGGGGATGAGCAGTTCTTC. It yields the protein CASSPPWGDEQFF.

J is TRBJ2-3 and V is TRBV4-3, with unresolved D. Germline values: CDR1 LGHNA, CDR2 YSLEER. This CDR3 comprises 14 residues. The V gene lost 4 bases and the J gene lost 3 bases, with 11 bases spanning the gap. The CDR3 sequence is CASSLSYATDTQYF. DNA for the CDR3: TGCGCCAGCAGCCTATCCTACGCGACAGATACGCAGTATTTT.

The V and J genes are TRBV7-3 and TRBJ1-6; D not certain. The CDR3 sequence is 13 residues long. CDR1 SGHTA and CDR2 FQGTGA come from the germline V gene. The V and J ends lost 2 bases and 7 bases respectively, with 6 bases between them. As DNA, the CDR3 is TGTGCCAGCAGCTTACAGGAAAATTCACCCCTCCACTTT. It specifies CASSLQENSPLHF.

The chain joins TRBV11-3 to TRBJ2-1; 9 positions match TRBD2. Trimming took 6 bases from V and 2 from J; bases not matched to a gene: 5. Germline lookup yields CDR1 SGHNT and CDR2 YENEEA. The CDR3 totals 15 residues. CDR3 sequence: CASRAGGRPYNEQFF. For the CDR3, the DNA is TGTGCCAGCAGGGCGGGAGGGAGACCCTACAATGAGCAGTTCTTC.

The J gene is TRBJ2-5, the V gene TRBV7-9; 9 nucleotides align to TRBD1. Germline V CDR1 and CDR2: SEHNR, FQNEAQ (reference sequence). The junction had 6 bases not matched to a gene; V was cut back by 5 bases and J by 5 bases. This CDR3 comprises 14 residues. The DNA for the CDR3 is TGTGCCAGCAGCCCAGGGACAGGGCTGGAGACCCAGTACTTC. This sequence encodes CASSPGTGLETQYF.

The CDR3 region has the DNA TGTGCCAGCAGCCGGGACAGAGCTGGCTACACCTTC. It translates to CASSRDRAGYTF. The chain has TRBV5-8 and TRBJ1-2; TRBD1 agrees at 7 bases. V gave up 4 bases and J gave up 7 bases; unmatched junction bases: 4. The CDR3 consists of 12 residues. From germline, CDR1 is SGHTS and CDR2 YDEGEE.

The rearrangement links TRBV10-2 to TRBJ2-1; D perhaps matches TRBD1 (7 bases). The CDR3 extends over 14 amino acids. V shed 6 bases and J shed 5 bases, with 14 bases lying between them. In germline, CDR1 is WSHSY, CDR2 SAAADI. The CDR3: CASRRTGGNNEQFF. Here the CDR3 DNA reads TGCGCCAGCAGAAGGACAGGCGGGAACAATGAGCAGTTCTTC.

The rearrangement uses TRBV15 and TRBJ1-2; D unresolved. Per germline, CDR1 LNHNV and CDR2 YYDKDF (reference sequence). The CDR3 covers 14 residues. Trimming shortened V by 0 bases and J by 1 base, and 6 bases separated the two germline ends. CDR3 protein: CATSRDRDNYGYTF. The CDR3, as DNA: TGTGCCACCAGCAGAGATAGAGATAACTATGGCTACACCTTC.

This clone appeared a single time. The J gene is TRBJ2-3, the V gene TRBV29-1; 9 bases are a match to TRBD1. With 6 bases clipped from V and 8 bases from J, the junction kept 9 bases outside the gene matches. Per germline, CDR1 SQVTM and CDR2 ANQGSEA. This CDR3 comprises 13 residues. The CDR3 DNA follows: TGCAGCGTCGGGACAGGGTCACAGAGTACGCAGTATTTT. Translated: CSVGTGSQSTQYF.

The genes are TRBV11-2 and TRBJ2-2, with 8 bases lining up with TRBD2. The trim removed 3 bases at V and 5 bases at J, leaving 2 bases unmatched. CDR1 is SGHAT, CDR2 FQNNGV, per germline. This CDR3 has 14 residues. For the CDR3, the DNA is TGTGCCAGCAGCTTTTCTAGCGGGACCGGGGAGCTGTTTTTT. It yields the protein CASSFSSGTGELFF.

DNA of the CDR3: TGTGCCTGGAGTGTAAGTGAGGAAGGGACCCAGTACTTC. This sequence encodes CAWSVSEEGTQYF. The V gene is TRBV30, the J gene TRBJ2-5, with unresolved D. This CDR3 contains 13 residues. V was pared by 0 bases and J by 7 bases, with 12 bases between. Germline CDR1 GTSNPN, CDR2 SVGIG (reference sequence).

The rearrangement uses TRBV7-2 and TRBJ2-3, with 7 nucleotides matching TRBD2. This CDR3 spans 17 amino acids. Germline V gene lookup returns CDR1 SGHTA and CDR2 FQGNSA. The ends lost 2 bases at V and 2 bases at J; junction bases unmatched: 10. CDR3 in amino acids: CASSLPWPAGDTDTQYF. The DNA of the CDR3 is TGTGCCAGCAGCTTACCGTGGCCCGCGGGAGACACAGATACGCAGTATTTT. Full variable domain (missing parts from reference TRBV7-2 and TRBJ2-3): GAGVSQSPSNKVTEKGKDVELRCDPISGHTALYWYRQSLGQGLEFLIYFQGNSAPDKSGLPSDRFSAERTGGSVSTLTIQRTQQEDSAVYLCASSLPWPAGDTDTQYFGPGTRLTVL.

The CDR3 DNA reads TGTGCCATCAGTGAGGGACAGGGGGAAAATCAGCCCCAGCATTTT. The encoded protein is CAISEGQGENQPQHF. V is TRBV10-3 and J is TRBJ1-5, with TRBD1 matching 10 bases. The ends lost 2 bases at V and 4 bases at J; junction bases unmatched: 2. The germline CDR1 and CDR2 sequences are ENHRY and SYGVKD. The length of the CDR3 is 15 residues.

The chain uses TRBV10-3 and TRBJ2-1; 11 nucleotides align to TRBD2. The CDR3 is 11 amino acids. Germline values: CDR1 ENHRY, CDR2 SYGVKD. Trimming at V came to 9 bases and at J to 8 bases, leaving 0 bases not matched to a gene. The CDR3 DNA follows: TGTGCCATTAGCGGGAGGGATGAGCAGTTCTTC. Its protein is CAISGRDEQFF.

The genes are TRBV30 and TRBJ2-3, with a weak D call TRBD1 (6 bases). V lost 4 bases and J lost 1, with 6 bases in between. Germline-derived CDR1 and CDR2 are GTSNPN and SVGIG (reference sequence). The CDR3 length is 12 residues. This CDR3 reads CAWTGGTDTQYF. CDR3 in DNA: TGTGCCTGGACAGGGGGCACAGATACGCAGTATTTT. Together with reference TRBV30 and TRBJ2-3, the CDR3 gives the full variable domain: SQTIHQWPATLVQPVGSPLSLECTVEGTSNPNLYWYRQAAGRGLQLLFYSVGIGQISSEVPQNLSASRPQDRQFILSSKKLLLSDSGFYLCAWTGGTDTQYFGPGTRLTVL.

The V call is TRBV5-5, the J call TRBJ2-1, with TRBD2 identical over 7 bases. V shed 3 bases and J 6 bases; nucleotides not matched to a gene: 9. Germline V gives CDR1 SGHKS, CDR2 YYEKEE (reference sequence). CDR3 length: 15 amino acids. CDR3 sequence reads: CASSSGGPQSNEQFF. The CDR3 DNA is TGTGCCAGCAGCTCGGGGGGACCGCAGTCCAATGAGCAGTTCTTC. The complete variable domain, with remaining parts taken from reference TRBV5-5 and TRBJ2-1, reads DAGVTQSPTHLIKTRGQQVTLRCSPISGHKSVSWYQQVLGQGPQFIFQYYEKEERGRGNFPDRFSARQFPNYSSELNVNALLLGDSALYLCASSSGGPQSNEQFFGPGTRLTVL.

The V and J genes are TRBV9 and TRBJ2-5; TRBD2 agrees at 11 bases. The CDR3 runs to 15 residues. Germline CDR1 reads SGDLS; CDR2 reads YYNGEE. V dropped 4 bases and J dropped 4; count of bases not matched to a gene: 6. CDR3 sequence: CASSYSGGAPETQYF. The CDR3 DNA follows: TGTGCCAGCAGCTATAGCGGGGGGGCCCCAGAGACCCAGTACTTC.

The chain joins TRBV5-6 to TRBJ2-2; a weak D match, TRBD2 (5 bases). The CDR3 loop spans 14 amino acids. The germline V and J ends were trimmed by 4 bases and 7 bases, with 14 bases remaining between them. Per the germline V gene, CDR1 is SGHDT and CDR2 is YYEEEE. As DNA, the CDR3 is TGTGCCAGCAGCCCCCGGGGAGCCCACGGGGAGCTGTTTTTT. Protein sequence: CASSPRGAHGELFF.

The V and J genes are TRBV15 and TRBJ1-1; possibly TRBD1 for D (5 bases). Germline CDR1 LNHNV, CDR2 YYDKDF (reference sequence). There are 15 residues in the CDR3. V was trimmed by 0 bases and J by 3 bases, leaving 11 bases between them. Here the CDR3 reads CATSRDPGGDTEAFF. The CDR3 DNA follows: TGTGCCACCAGCAGAGATCCAGGAGGGGACACTGAAGCTTTCTTT.

In this sample, this clone turned up a few times. V is TRBV2 and J is TRBJ2-1; no clear D gene. This CDR3 has 11 amino acids. The germline CDR1 and CDR2 sequences are SNHLY and FYNNEI. V was clipped by 5 bases and J by 12 bases, with 11 bases between them. The CDR3 bases are TGTGCCAGCAGTCCCAAAACACCGCAGTTCTTC. Translation gives CASSPKTPQFF.

The CDR3 sequence is CASSFTGANYGYTF. CDR3 nucleotides: TGTGCCAGCAGCTTTACAGGGGCTAACTATGGCTACACCTTC. The chain uses TRBV11-3 and TRBJ1-2, with 7 bases matching TRBD1. With V trimmed by 3 bases and J by 0 bases, 1 base remained unmatched. Germline lookup yields CDR1 SGHNT and CDR2 YENEEA. The CDR3 is made up of 14 amino acids.

This chain uses TRBV5-4 with TRBJ1-2; 9 bases map to TRBD1. The CDR3 runs 14 residues. J lost 5 bases, V lost 4 bases, and 6 bases had no gene match. The germline V gene has CDR1 SGHNT and CDR2 YYREEE (reference sequence). The CDR3 spells CASSPGDRDYGYTF. The DNA of the CDR3 is TGTGCCAGCAGCCCGGGGGACAGGGATTATGGCTACACCTTC.

This clone was found once. The chain combines TRBV5-1 with TRBJ1-4; TRBD1 is a possible D gene (5 bases). Per germline, CDR1 SGHRS and CDR2 YFSETQ. This CDR3 has 14 amino acids. Trimming removed 4 bases at V and 3 bases at J, with 10 bases between. The CDR3 reads CASSLGAANEKLFF. The CDR3 nucleotides are TGCGCCAGCAGCCTAGGGGCCGCTAATGAAAAACTGTTTTTT.